These T cell receptor beta chains were read from a single sample in a study of CXCR3-negative and CXCR3-positive naive CD8 T cells. TCRdb reprocessed the 5' RACE reads and stores each CDR3 protein as one record, lacking DNA. The table lists 20,000 to 30,000 distinct CDR3 sequences. Sequenced input: naive CXCR3- CD8+ T cells from blood. The receptors come from a human donor in good health. Some clones in this sample may be carry-over from other donors' samples. Both conserved end residues are part of each CDR3.

j_gene,v_gene,CDR3aa
TRBJ1-1,TRBV7-6,CASSLRRNTEAFF
TRBJ2-5,TRBV7-8,CASSSAHALQETQYF
TRBJ2-1,TRBV12-3/TRBV12-4,CASSWTSGRVSYNEQFF
TRBJ2-1,TRBV10-3,CAINSGEGLTNEQFF
TRBJ2-2,TRBV28,CASSPFTGELFF
TRBJ2-7,TRBV5-1,CASSLGQETYEQYF
TRBJ2-3,TRBV7-9,CASTPSAGADTQYF
TRBJ2-7,TRBV6-5,CASSYSEEYEQYF
TRBJ2-7,TRBV7-9,CASRPRAEVLEQYF
TRBJ2-5,TRBV7-2,CASSLGTGGYQETQYF